This T cell receptor (beta chain) was found in a study of cytomegalovirus exposure and HLA in healthy donors. Study observations and caveats: Association of a missense DCLRE1C variant with TCR beta V- and J-gene trimming was reported in a later analysis.

Both 60 Vbeta primers and 13 Jbeta primers went into the PCR. Some clones are missing from TCRdb's copy, which holds only in-frame ones; the method was immunoSEQ multiplex PCR. This sample carries some 170,000 clones, over 60% of them seen once, and the ten largest clones take 1.5% to 2%. A word on this clone: Its antigen is unknown.

Per germline, CDR1 MNHEY and CDR2 SMNVEV (reference sequence). Trimming took 5 bases from V and 4 from J, leaving 17 bases between them. This CDR3 is 16 amino acids long. This receptor was obtained from a woman in her 30s in good health and CMV-seronegative. This chain joins TRBV27 and TRBJ2-2; perhaps TRBD1 as D (6 bases). Material for sequencing was PBMCs. This chain's CDR3 is CASSARWDKLTGELFF. The DNA of the CDR3 is TGTGCCAGCAGTGCTCGGTGGGACAAACTCACCGGGGAGCTGTTTTTT.